This is a list of T cell receptor beta chains from one sample in a study of cytomegalovirus exposure and HLA in healthy donors. The repertoire was sequenced with immunoSEQ multiplex PCR; TCRdb's copy has only in-frame clones and lacks some. The sample has about 130,000 clones; roughly 88% are singletons. The sequencing sample was made of PBMCs. The receptor source for this set is a man between 50 and 59 years old in good health and CMV-seronegative. The CDR3 runs from the conserved cysteine through the conserved F or W. Fields, in order: clone size, V gene, D gene, J gene, CDR3 protein, CDR3 DNA. A D gene is named only where the DNA matches it firmly. For some rows the clone size is stated as once, few or many, or as a class when expanded; others skip it.

>.|TRBV4-3|.|TRBJ2-5
CASSQDRFQETQYF
TGCGCCAGCAGCCAAGATCGGTTCCAAGAGACCCAGTACTTC
>.|TRBV5-1|TRBD2|TRBJ2-3
CASSFYQTGTSGGGADTQYF
TGCGCCAGCAGCTTCTACCAAACCGGGACTAGCGGGGGGGGAGCAGATACGCAGTATTTT
>few|TRBV4-1|TRBD1|TRBJ2-2
CASSQRGGPGELFF
TGCGCCAGCAGCCAACGAGGGGGCCCCGGGGAGCTGTTTTTT
>once|TRBV21-1|.|TRBJ2-3
CASSKGSASSTDTQYF
TGTGCCAGCAGCAAAGGGAGCGCGAGTAGCACAGATACGCAGTATTTT
>.|TRBV27|TRBD1|TRBJ1-1
CASTRTGFNTEAFF
TGTGCCAGCACCCGGACAGGGTTTAACACTGAAGCTTTCTTT
>few|TRBV4-3|TRBD2|TRBJ2-2
CASSQESSSGGPNTGELFF
TGCGCCAGCAGCCAAGAGTCTTCTAGCGGGGGGCCGAACACCGGGGAGCTGTTTTTT
>few|TRBV18|TRBD1|TRBJ2-3
CASSRGTGPRGTDTQYF
TGTGCCAGCTCACGGGGGACAGGTCCTCGCGGCACAGATACGCAGTATTTT
>.|TRBV7-9|.|TRBJ1-2
CASSLKQGINYGYTF
TGTGCCAGCAGCTTAAAACAGGGCATTAACTATGGCTACACCTTC
>.|TRBV10-3|.|TRBJ2-5
CAIRGGQSHTQETQYF
TGTGCCATCAGGGGGGGACAGTCTCATACCCAAGAGACCCAGTACTTC
>.|TRBV2|TRBD1|TRBJ2-7
CASTPRTGPYEQYF
TGTGCCAGCACTCCACGGACAGGGCCTTACGAGCAGTACTTC
>.|TRBV5-4|.|TRBJ2-3
CASSLFGGSTDTQYF
TGTGCCAGCAGCTTGTTTGGTGGCAGCACAGATACGCAGTATTTT
>.|TRBV25-1|TRBD2|TRBJ2-3
CASETSGGTSTDTQYF
TGTGCCAGCGAGACAAGCGGGGGGACCAGCACAGATACGCAGTATTTT
>.|TRBV18|.|TRBJ2-7
CASSPPDSSYEQYF
TGTGCCAGCTCACCACCGGACAGCTCCTACGAGCAGTACTTC
>.|TRBV10-2|TRBD1|TRBJ2-2
CASNGDRGPSNTGELFF
TGCGCCAGCAATGGGGACAGGGGGCCGTCGAACACCGGGGAGCTGTTTTTT
>.|TRBV4-1|TRBD2|TRBJ2-1
CASSRTSGGDDEQFF
TGCGCCAGCAGCCGGACTAGCGGGGGTGATGATGAGCAGTTCTTC
>.|TRBV5-6|.|TRBJ2-7
CASSPRGGRVWEQYF
TGTGCCAGCAGCCCTAGGGGAGGACGAGTGTGGGAGCAGTACTTC
>once|TRBV19|.|TRBJ1-2
CASSAAGPEDGYTF
TGTGCCAGTAGTGCTGCGGGGCCCGAGGACGGCTACACCTTC
>.|TRBV7-2|TRBD1|TRBJ2-7
CASSQSPFRDRGTYEQYF
TGTGCCAGCAGCCAGAGCCCATTCCGGGACAGGGGAACTTACGAGCAGTACTTC
>once|TRBV7-2|.|TRBJ1-5
CASSTLVGDQPQHF
TGTGCCAGCAGCACCCTAGTAGGGGATCAGCCCCAGCATTTT
>.|TRBV4-1|TRBD1|TRBJ2-7
CSSSQDAQGFLSYEQYF
TGCTCCAGCAGCCAAGATGCACAGGGGTTCCTCTCCTACGAGCAGTACTTC